This T cell receptor beta chain stems from a study of blood T cell repertoires in COVID-19. Overall study context: T cells, B-cell-depleted T cells, or PBMCs provided the cDNA or gDNA that served as material.

Authors' analysis steps: Nucleated cell number was recorded as an estimate derived from reference gene primer amplification. Libraries were prepared by immunoSEQ multiplex PCR; TCRdb keeps only in-frame clonotypes and omits some of them. That table furnishes V, J and clone size, whereas the DNA furnished D and trimming. The sample carries roughly 100,000 clones, about nine tenths recorded once. The germline CDR1 and CDR2 sequences are SGHTA and FQGNSA. The germline V and J ends were trimmed by 3 bases and 3 bases, with 12 bases remaining between them. The CDR3 sequence is 14 residues long. The J gene is TRBJ2-7, the V gene TRBV7-2, with unresolved D. The sequence derives from a woman in her forties or fifties with COVID-19, enrolled during active disease. The material sequenced was peripheral blood. CDR3 amino acids: CASSFLWSNYEQYF. The CDR3 nucleotides are TGTGCCAGCAGCTTTTTGTGGAGTAACTACGAGCAGTACTTC.